This TCR beta chain was sequenced for a study of technical replicates of blood from four donors (dated by TCRdb to 2016 to 2017). The germline V gene encodes CDR1 MGHRA and CDR2 YSYEKL. After removal of 3 bases from V and 5 bases from J, the junction retains 4 bases not matched to a gene. There are 14 amino acids in the CDR3, from cysteine to phenylalanine inclusive. Of all the DNA, just the CDR3 is kept, 42 bases in frame from base 1. Notes on this clone: Its antigen target is currently unknown. The record has no base qualities; no much larger clone is one base away.

Libraries were built with the immunoSEQ multiplex PCR assay. This immuneACCESS table, as held by TCRdb, lists in-frame sequences with V and J called but not all clones. Of the missing ones, under half trace to an unresolved V gene in checked studies; the others have no known cause. For this sample the table gives 75,000 to 100,000 clones, of which roughly 94% were detected only once. The ten biggest clones cover approximately 0.27% of the sample. The receptor was derived from a human donor in good health. The material sequenced was T cells isolated from PBMCs. The chain is encoded by TRBV4-1 joined to TRBJ1-1; 9 junctional bases match TRBD1. In nucleotides, the sequence is TGCGCCAGCAGCCAGGGACAGGGTGAGACTGAAGCTTTCTTT. It specifies CASSQGQGETEAFF.